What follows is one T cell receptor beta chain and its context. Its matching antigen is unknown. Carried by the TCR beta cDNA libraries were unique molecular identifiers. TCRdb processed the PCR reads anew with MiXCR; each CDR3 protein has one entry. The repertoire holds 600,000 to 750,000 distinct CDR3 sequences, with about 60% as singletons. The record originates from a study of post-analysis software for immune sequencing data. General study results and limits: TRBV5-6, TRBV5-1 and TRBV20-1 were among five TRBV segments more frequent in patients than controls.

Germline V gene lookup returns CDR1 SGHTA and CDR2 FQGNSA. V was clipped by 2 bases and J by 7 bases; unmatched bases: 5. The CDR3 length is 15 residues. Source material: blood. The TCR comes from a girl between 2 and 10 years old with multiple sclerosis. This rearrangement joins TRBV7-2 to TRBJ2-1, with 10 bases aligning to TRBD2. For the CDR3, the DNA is TGTGCCAGCAGCTTATATAGCGGGGGGACGAATGAGCAGTTCTTC. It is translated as CASSLYSGGTNEQFF.